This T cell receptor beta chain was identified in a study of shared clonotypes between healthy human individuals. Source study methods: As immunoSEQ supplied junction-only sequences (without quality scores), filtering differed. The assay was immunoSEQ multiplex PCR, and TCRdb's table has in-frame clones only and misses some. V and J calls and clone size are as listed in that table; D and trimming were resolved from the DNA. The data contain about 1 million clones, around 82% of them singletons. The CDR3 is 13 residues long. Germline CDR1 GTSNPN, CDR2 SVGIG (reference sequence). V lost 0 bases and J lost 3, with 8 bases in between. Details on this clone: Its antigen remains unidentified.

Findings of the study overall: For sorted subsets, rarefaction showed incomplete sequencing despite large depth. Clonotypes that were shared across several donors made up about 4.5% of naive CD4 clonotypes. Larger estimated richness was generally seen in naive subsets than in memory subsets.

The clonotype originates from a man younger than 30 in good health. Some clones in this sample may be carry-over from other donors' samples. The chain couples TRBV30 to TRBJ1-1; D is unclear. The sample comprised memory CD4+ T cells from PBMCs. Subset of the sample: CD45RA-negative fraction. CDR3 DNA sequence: TGTGCCTGGAGTGTAAGCAGTTACACTGAAGCTTTCTTT. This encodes CAWSVSSYTEAFF. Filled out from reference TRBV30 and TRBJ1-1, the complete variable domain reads SQTIHQWPATLVQPVGSPLSLECTVEGTSNPNLYWYRQAAGRGLQLLFYSVGIGQISSEVPQNLSASRPQDRQFILSSKKLLLSDSGFYLCAWSVSSYTEAFFGQGTRLTVV.